The sequence of this TCR beta chain was determined in a study of OX40 agonist ivuxolimab in advanced cancers. Germline CDR1 is MNHEY and CDR2 is SMNVEV (reference sequence). The CDR3 runs to 15 residues. The V segment lost 5 bases and the J segment 12 bases; nucleotides outside the gene matches: 16. Here immunoSEQ multiplex PCR was the method, and the copy in TCRdb shows in-frame clones only, minus some. Among nearly 90,000 clones listed, about 86% were seen once. The material was CD4+ or CD8+ T cells sorted from blood, obtained in a trial of the OX40 agonist ivuxolimab. The sequence was collected from an adult with an advanced solid tumor such as melanoma, head and neck, liver or kidney cancer. The chain employs TRBV27 and TRBJ2-1, with 7 positions matching TRBD2. CDR3 loop: CASSPSRRGEGMQFF. CDR3 in DNA: TGTGCCAGCAGTCCCTCCCGACGGGGGGAGGGGATGCAGTTCTTC.